The 18 T cell receptor beta chains given below trace back to one sample, sequenced in a study of OX40 agonist ivuxolimab in advanced cancers. Using immunoSEQ multiplex PCR, the repertoire was profiled, and TCRdb retains in-frame clones only, with some absent. The sample has some 87,000 clones, around nine tenths seen once. The sample was CD4+ or CD8+ T cells sorted from blood, taken in a trial of the OX40 agonist ivuxolimab. These receptors originate from an adult with an advanced solid tumor such as melanoma, head and neck, liver or kidney cancer.

This chain uses TRBV19 with TRBJ2-5; TRBD1 might be the D (5 bases). Trimming removed 5 bases from V and 5 bases from J, with 12 bases in between. The CDR3 is made up of 13 amino acids. Germline V gene lookup returns CDR1 LNHDA and CDR2 SQIVND (reference sequence). The CDR3 reads CASSARVWETQYF. CDR3 in DNA: TGTGCCAGTAGTGCCAGGGTATGGGAGACCCAGTACTTC. The variable domain in full, with the rest retrieved from reference TRBV19 and TRBJ2-5, is DGGITQSPKYLFRKEGQNVTLSCEQNLNHDAMYWYRQDPGQGLRLIYYSQIVNDFQKGDIAEGYSVSREKKESFPLTVTSAQKNPTAFYLCASSARVWETQYFGPGTRLLVL.

J is TRBJ2-1 and V is TRBV4-2; D is ambiguous. The CDR3 has 16 amino acids. Germline V lookup: CDR1 LGHNA, CDR2 YNFKEQ. V gave up 0 bases and J gave up 4 bases, with 13 bases separating them. The CDR3 DNA is TGTGCCAGCAGCCAAGATCGCCTGGGTGGTTACAATGAGCAGTTCTTC. It translates to CASSQDRLGGYNEQFF.

The chain carries TRBV5-1 and TRBJ2-2, with D perhaps TRBD2 (6 bases). Between the trimmed V and J ends, which lost 0 bases and 1 base, there was a span of 13 bases. Germline assignment: CDR1 SGHRS and CDR2 YFSETQ. This CDR3 has 17 amino acids. Here the CDR3 DNA reads TGCGCCAGCAGCTTGGGAGGAGGGGCCTTGAACACCGGGGAGCTGTTTTTT. Its translation: CASSLGGGALNTGELFF.

The chain employs TRBV11-1 and TRBJ2-7; D may be TRBD1 (5 bases). V was trimmed by 5 bases and J by 3 bases, leaving 17 bases between them. Germline V lookup: CDR1 SGHAT, CDR2 FQDESV (reference sequence). The CDR3 sequence is 15 residues long. Here the CDR3 reads CASSPAAGYNYEQYF. CDR3 nucleotide sequence: TGTGCCAGCAGCCCGGCAGCAGGGTATAACTACGAGCAGTACTTC.

The rearrangement uses TRBV5-1 and TRBJ2-3; the D is unclear. CDR1 and CDR2 from the germline V gene are SGHRS and YFSETQ. CDR3 length: 15 amino acids. V was pared by 0 bases and J by 2 bases, with 10 bases between. The CDR3 spells CASSLDGVFTDTQYF. The CDR3, as DNA: TGCGCCAGCAGCTTGGATGGGGTTTTCACAGATACGCAGTATTTT.

V gene TRBV15 combines with J gene TRBJ1-1, with D perhaps TRBD1 (6 bases). CDR1 LNHNV and CDR2 YYDKDF come from the germline V gene (reference sequence). Trimming left V 0 bases short and J 11 bases short, with 13 bases between. The CDR3 runs to 13 residues. CDR3 sequence: CATSRDRTGYAFF. The CDR3 DNA sequence: TGTGCCACCAGCAGAGACCGTACAGGGTATGCTTTCTTT. The whole variable domain, filled in from reference TRBV15 and TRBJ1-1, reads DAMVIQNPRYQVTQFGKPVTLSCSQTLNHNVMYWYQQKSSQAPKLLFHYYDKDFNNEADTPDNFQSRRPNTSFCFLDIRSPGLGDTAMYLCATSRDRTGYAFFGQGTRLTVV.

The genes are TRBV19 and TRBJ1-1; 8 bases match TRBD1. V shed 3 bases, J shed 4 bases, and the junction held 4 bases outside the gene matches. The CDR3 consists of 14 residues. CDR1 is LNHDA, CDR2 SQIVND, per germline (reference sequence). Here the CDR3 reads CASSILDRGTEAFF. CDR3 DNA sequence: TGTGCCAGTAGTATCCTCGACAGGGGCACTGAAGCTTTCTTT.

In DNA form, the CDR3 reads TGTGCCAGCAGTCCCCTCCTAGCGGGAGTGGAGAACGAGCAGTACTTC. Amino acids: CASSPLLAGVENEQYF. This sequence joins TRBV28 and TRBJ2-7; 10 bases match TRBD2. The J segment lost 5 bases and the V segment lost 5 bases, leaving 12 bases of the junction unmatched. The CDR3 has 16 amino acids. Germline V gives CDR1 MDHEN, CDR2 SYDVKM.

The V call is TRBV4-3, the J call TRBJ2-3; 8 bases map to TRBD1. This CDR3 is built from 17 residues. J gave up 3 bases and V 0 bases, and 8 bases lay outside the gene matches. Per germline, CDR1 LGHNA and CDR2 YSLEER. The CDR3 bases are TGCGCCAGCAGCCAAGATGGGGGGACAGGAGATACAGATACGCAGTATTTT. It yields the protein CASSQDGGTGDTDTQYF.

The chain has TRBV14 and TRBJ2-1; no definite D call. Trimming left V 1 base short and J 4 bases short, with 14 bases between. This CDR3 is built from 16 residues. The germline V gene has CDR1 SGHDN and CDR2 FVKESK. DNA of the CDR3: TGTGCCAGCAGCCAAGGCATGGCTCTAGATTACAATGAGCAGTTCTTC. Its translation is CASSQGMALDYNEQFF.

J is TRBJ1-4 and V is TRBV4-1; 8 bases are shared with TRBD1. V lost 5 bases and J lost 8; bases outside the gene matches: 10. CDR1 and CDR2 (germline): MGHRA, YSYEKL. The CDR3 contains 15 residues. The CDR3 nucleotides read TGCGCCAGCAGCGAGCCGGACAGGGTGTCCGAAAAACTGTTTTTT. It is translated as CASSEPDRVSEKLFF.

This chain connects TRBV5-1 to TRBJ2-7; D uncertain. V shed 2 bases and J shed 5 bases, with 14 bases lying between them. CDR1 is SGHRS, CDR2 YFSETQ, per germline. The CDR3 extends over 14 amino acids. For the CDR3, the DNA is TGCGCCAGCAGCTTTTCCAATTTTATGGACGAGCAGTACTTC. Protein sequence: CASSFSNFMDEQYF.

The rearrangement uses TRBV28 and TRBJ1-5; D ambiguous. V was clipped by 6 bases and J by 5 bases, with 8 bases between them. Germline V gene data show CDR1 as MDHEN and CDR2 as SYDVKM. CDR3 length equals 12 residues. The CDR3 bases are TGTGCCAGCAGCCGAGGCGATCAGCCCCAGCATTTT. Encoded protein: CASSRGDQPQHF.

The chain links TRBV6-1 to TRBJ1-2; D is unresolved. Trimming shortened V by 5 bases and J by 2 bases, and 15 bases separated the two germline ends. This CDR3 has 15 residues. Per germline, CDR1 MNHNS and CDR2 SASEGT. Here the CDR3 DNA reads TGTGCCAGCAGTCCGACTGGATATATCAACTATGGCTACACCTTC. This translates into CASSPTGYINYGYTF.

The gene calls are TRBV28 and TRBJ2-3; 12 positions match TRBD2. Germline values: CDR1 MDHEN, CDR2 SYDVKM. The CDR3 runs 16 residues. V dropped 3 bases and J dropped 6; count of bases not matched to a gene: 7. CDR3 in DNA: TGTGCCAGCAGTTTGCTGACTAGCGGGAGTAAGGATACGCAGTATTTT. This encodes CASSLLTSGSKDTQYF.

The CDR3 spells CASSDASGTVSPKGQFF. CDR3 coding DNA: TGTGCCAGCAGTGACGCATCAGGCACGGTCAGTCCAAAGGGGCAGTTCTTC. The gene calls are TRBV6-1 and TRBJ2-1; no reliable D call. V lost 3 bases and J lost 12, with 27 bases in between. Germline V gene data show CDR1 as MNHNS and CDR2 as SASEGT. The CDR3 extends over 17 amino acids.

A word on this clone: Other DNA sequences in the same sample also yield this CDR3. The chain uses TRBV10-3 and TRBJ1-1; D is unclear. This CDR3 has 14 amino acids. Germline-derived CDR1 and CDR2 are ENHRY and SYGVKD. With 3 bases removed from V and 6 bases from J, the gap between germline ends came to 14 bases. The CDR3 nucleotides read TGTGCCATCAGTGAATCGGGGTCGGGATCTGAAGCTTTCTTT. Its protein is CAISESGSGSEAFF.

V gene TRBV18 combines with J gene TRBJ2-3; 7 bases line up with TRBD1. CDR1 KGHSH and CDR2 LQKENI come from the germline V gene. This CDR3 region has 14 residues. After removal of 2 bases from V and 4 bases from J, the junction contained 3 bases not matched to a gene. The CDR3 here is CASSPGQGADTQYF. The CDR3 nucleotides are TGTGCCAGCTCACCAGGGCAGGGGGCAGATACGCAGTATTTT.